A selection of T cell receptor beta chains follows, all from one sample in a study of cytomegalovirus exposure and HLA in healthy donors. The method was immunoSEQ multiplex PCR; TCRdb's version includes in-frame clones alone and lacks a portion of them. The sample contains about 150,000 clones, 65% to 80% of which appear only once. Sequenced input: PBMCs. The receptors originated from a male donor in good health and CMV-seronegative. CDR3s include the opening cysteine and the closing phenylalanine or tryptophan. The order of the fields is J gene, D gene, clone size, V gene, CDR3 protein, CDR3 DNA. D genes are given only for firm matches. Size is stated for part of the rows, as once, few or many counts, or as a class when the clone is expanded.

>TRBJ1-1|NA|NA|TRBV11-2
CASSFGDLMNTEAFF
TGTGCCAGCAGCTTTGGAGATCTAATGAACACTGAAGCTTTCTTT
>TRBJ1-2|NA|NA|TRBV5-4
CASSSTGPYGYTF
TGTGCCAGCAGCAGCACAGGGCCCTATGGCTACACCTTC
>TRBJ2-3|TRBD2|NA|TRBV15
CATSRDGGRGDTQYF
TGTGCCACCAGCAGAGATGGCGGGAGAGGGGATACGCAGTATTTT
>TRBJ2-7|TRBD2|NA|TRBV7-8
CASSTGTRKDEQYF
TGTGCCAGCAGTACAGGGACTAGAAAGGACGAGCAGTACTTC
>TRBJ2-6|NA|NA|TRBV29-1
CSAAGAGGANVLTF
TGCAGCGCCGCGGGGGCGGGAGGGGCCAACGTCCTGACTTTC
>TRBJ2-2|TRBD1|NA|TRBV6-6
CASSYIRGSTGELFF
TGTGCCAGCAGTTACATCAGGGGGAGCACCGGGGAGCTGTTTTTT
>TRBJ1-2|NA|few|TRBV19
CASRATVNYGYTF
TGTGCCAGTAGGGCGACAGTAAACTATGGCTACACCTTC
>TRBJ1-5|TRBD1|NA|TRBV7-9
CASSLTGGNQPQHF
TGTGCCAGCAGCTTAACAGGGGGTAATCAGCCCCAGCATTTT
>TRBJ2-1|TRBD2|medium-sized|TRBV4-1
CASSLLAGESYNEQFF
TGCGCCAGCAGTCTCTTAGCGGGCGAGTCCTACAATGAGCAGTTCTTC
>TRBJ1-4|TRBD1|NA|TRBV27
CASSLIVSRDRNEKLFF
TGTGCCAGCAGTTTAATAGTTTCCCGGGACAGGAATGAAAAACTGTTTTTT
>TRBJ1-2|NA|NA|TRBV18
CASSPKGGHSSVGYTF
TGTGCCAGCTCGCCTAAAGGGGGACACTCATCTGTTGGCTACACCTTC
>TRBJ2-2|TRBD1|once|TRBV25-1
CASSQQGKIGELFF
TGTGCCAGCAGTCAACAGGGGAAGATCGGGGAGCTGTTTTTT
>TRBJ2-7|TRBD2|NA|TRBV5-1
CASSLGTSGGGEQYF
TGCGCCAGCAGCCTCGGGACTAGCGGGGGGGGTGAGCAGTACTTC
>TRBJ1-1|NA|NA|TRBV5-1
CASSLNTMNTEAFF
TGCGCCAGCAGCCTAAATACTATGAACACTGAAGCTTTCTTT
>TRBJ2-2|NA|NA|TRBV9
CASSVRAHTGELFF
TGTGCCAGCAGCGTCAGGGCGCACACCGGGGAGCTGTTTTTT
>TRBJ2-7|TRBD1|NA|TRBV7-6
CASSLVGSGTGSSYEQYF
TGTGCCAGCAGCTTAGTGGGAAGTGGGACAGGGAGCTCCTACGAGCAGTACTTC
>TRBJ2-3|TRBD1|NA|TRBV7-8
CASSLGGGVRGTDTQYF
TGTGCCAGCAGCTTAGGAGGGGGCGTGAGGGGCACAGATACGCAGTATTTT
>TRBJ2-2|NA|NA|TRBV29-1
CSVGQLTGELFF
TGCAGCGTTGGACAGCTCACCGGGGAGCTGTTTTTT
>TRBJ1-2|NA|NA|TRBV6-5
CASSSGSEGYTF
TGTGCCAGCTCGTCCGGATCGGAGGGCTACACCTTC
>TRBJ2-7|NA|NA|TRBV7-2
CASSLESYSSYEQYF
TGTGCCAGCAGCTTAGAGTCCTACTCCTCCTACGAGCAGTACTTC
>TRBJ2-7|TRBD1|NA|TRBV19
CASSSRDRTYEQYF
TGTGCCAGTAGTAGCCGGGACAGAACCTACGAGCAGTACTTC
>TRBJ2-7|TRBD1|NA|TRBV4-2
CASSQDRERLEQYF
TGTGCCAGCAGCCAGGACAGGGAGAGGCTCGAGCAGTACTTC
>TRBJ2-1|NA|NA|TRBV30
CAWSENSETSSYNEQFF
TGTGCCTGGAGTGAGAATAGCGAAACTAGCTCCTACAATGAGCAGTTCTTC
>TRBJ1-3|NA|NA|TRBV6-6
CASRELGSSGNTIYF
TGTGCCAGCAGGGAACTGGGCAGCTCTGGAAACACCATATATTTT
>TRBJ2-3|NA|NA|TRBV7-9
CSSSLDNSWRGQTDTQYF
TGTTCCAGCAGCTTAGATAACAGCTGGCGCGGGCAGACAGATACGCAGTATTTT
>TRBJ2-1|NA|NA|TRBV6-1
CASSVAHTSYNEQFF
TGTGCCAGCAGTGTCGCCCATACATCCTACAATGAGCAGTTCTTC
>TRBJ2-4|NA|NA|TRBV6-1
CASSGPVLAKNSQYF
TGTGCCAGCAGTGGCCCCGTCCTAGCCAAAAACAGTCAGTACTTC
>TRBJ2-7|TRBD2|NA|TRBV6-5
CASSYGTSETYEQYF
TGTGCCAGCAGTTACGGGACTAGCGAAACCTACGAGCAGTACTTC
>TRBJ2-7|NA|few|TRBV29-1
CSVEDKGVTGNYEQYF
TGCAGCGTTGAAGATAAAGGAGTCACGGGAAACTACGAGCAGTACTTC
>TRBJ2-7|TRBD1|NA|TRBV19
CASSSGTGFDEQYF
TGTGCCAGTAGTTCCGGGACAGGGTTCGACGAGCAGTACTTC
>TRBJ1-3|TRBD1|NA|TRBV28
CASSFPTGGRNTIYF
TGTGCCAGCAGTTTCCCGACAGGGGGTAGAAACACCATATATTTT
>TRBJ2-5|NA|NA|TRBV5-1
CASSLAPQETQYF
TGCGCCAGCAGCTTGGCCCCTCAAGAGACCCAGTACTTC
>TRBJ2-1|NA|NA|TRBV29-1
CSVEAVGASYNEQFF
TGCAGCGTTGAAGCGGTAGGGGCTTCATACAATGAGCAGTTCTTC
>TRBJ1-2|TRBD1|NA|TRBV28
CASSFRGDRVYGYTF
TGTGCCAGCAGTTTCCGGGGGGACAGGGTCTATGGCTACACCTTC
>TRBJ2-4|NA|NA|TRBV7-9
CASSAQGLAKNIQYF
TGTGCCAGCAGCGCCCAGGGACTAGCCAAAAACATTCAGTACTTC
>TRBJ2-1|NA|NA|TRBV9
CASSQALATNEQFF
TGTGCCAGCAGCCAGGCACTAGCTACTAATGAGCAGTTCTTC
>TRBJ1-5|NA|NA|TRBV4-1
CASSSQINQPQHF
TGCGCCAGCAGCTCCCAGATTAATCAGCCCCAGCATTTT
>TRBJ2-7|NA|NA|TRBV18
CASSGGSYGTTTYEQYF
TGTGCCAGCTCAGGTGGTTCGTACGGGACAACTACCTACGAGCAGTACTTC
>TRBJ1-4|TRBD1|NA|TRBV5-1
CASSSTGTGREKLFF
TGCGCCAGCAGTTCTACCGGGACAGGACGCGAAAAACTGTTTTTT
>TRBJ2-7|TRBD2|NA|TRBV28
CASSYPPGRVPKQYF
TGTGCCAGCAGTTACCCCCCGGGGAGGGTGCCCAAGCAGTACTTC
>TRBJ2-2|NA|NA|TRBV6-1
CASSELGARNTGELFF
TGTGCCAGCAGTGAATTGGGGGCCAGGAACACCGGGGAGCTGTTTTTT
>TRBJ2-7|TRBD1|NA|TRBV7-2
CASSLLPGRGQYEQYF
TGTGCCAGCAGCTTATTACCAGGCAGGGGGCAGTACGAGCAGTACTTC
>TRBJ1-5|TRBD1|NA|TRBV6-1
CASKWGTGADQPQHF
TGTGCCTCAAAGTGGGGGACAGGGGCTGATCAGCCCCAGCATTTT
>TRBJ2-5|NA|NA|TRBV19
CASSTQAETQYF
TGTGCCAGTAGTACCCAGGCGGAGACCCAGTACTTC
>TRBJ2-7|TRBD1|few|TRBV6-6
CASRRGTVSSYEQYF
TGTGCCAGCAGAAGGGGGACAGTCAGCTCCTACGAGCAGTACTTC
>TRBJ2-7|NA|NA|TRBV25-1
CASSEQGSYEQYF
TGTGCCAGCAGTGAGCAGGGTTCCTACGAGCAGTACTTC
>TRBJ2-7|NA|few|TRBV27
CASSSSPGREQYF
TGTGCCAGCAGTTCGAGCCCGGGGAGGGAGCAGTACTTC
>TRBJ2-7|TRBD1|NA|TRBV30
CAWQGQGIGEQYF
TGTGCCTGGCAGGGACAGGGAATCGGCGAGCAGTACTTC
>TRBJ2-1|NA|once|TRBV11-3
CASSLGGDFFRNEQFF
TGTGCCAGCAGCTTAGGGGGGGACTTCTTTAGGAATGAGCAGTTCTTC
>TRBJ1-5|TRBD1|NA|TRBV18
CASSQGTGDQPQHF
TGTGCCAGCTCACAAGGGACAGGAGATCAGCCCCAGCATTTT
>TRBJ1-2|NA|NA|TRBV2
CASSERDTNYGYTF
TGTGCCAGCAGTGAGAGGGACACAAACTATGGCTACACCTTC
>TRBJ1-1|NA|NA|TRBV29-1
CSVLIGTANTEAFF
TGCAGCGTCTTGATAGGAACAGCTAACACTGAAGCTTTCTTT
>TRBJ1-2|NA|few|TRBV12-5
CASGFSRDYGYTF
TGTGCTAGTGGTTTCAGCAGGGACTATGGCTACACCTTC
>TRBJ1-5|NA|NA|TRBV5-1
CASSLGAGGNQPQHF
TGCGCCAGCAGCTTGGGAGCAGGGGGCAATCAGCCCCAGCATTTT
>TRBJ1-4|TRBD1|NA|TRBV25-1
CASSATGATNEKLFF
TGTGCCAGCAGTGCCACAGGGGCAACTAATGAAAAACTGTTTTTT
>TRBJ1-3|NA|once|TRBV5-1
CASSLSVTGNTIYF
TGCGCCAGCAGCTTAAGCGTTACTGGAAACACCATATATTTT
>TRBJ2-1|NA|few|TRBV28
CASSLPRSYNEQFF
TGTGCCAGCAGTTTACCCCGTTCCTACAATGAGCAGTTCTTC